This passage covers 14 T cell receptor beta chains from one sample sequenced in a study of T-cell memory formation after mild COVID-19. One entry per CDR3 protein, called by TCRdb with MiXCR from the 5' RACE reads. The table records 350,000 to 450,000 distinct CDR3 sequences, approximately 27% of them present only once. Sequencing used PBMCs or a T cell subset sorted from them (not recorded which). Every receptor here comes from an adult woman who had mild COVID-19 (a few samples of this study predate the infection). Cell type and time point are not known.

This clonotype has only a few counts. The chain links TRBV7-9 to TRBJ2-7; 8 nucleotides align to TRBD1. Per the germline V gene, CDR1 is SEHNR and CDR2 is FQNEAQ (reference sequence). The CDR3 has 14 amino acids. After removal of 4 bases from V and 5 bases from J, the junction contained 7 bases not matched to a gene. The CDR3 is CASSYDRGSHEQYF. The CDR3 DNA reads as TGTGCCAGCAGCTACGACAGGGGATCCCACGAGCAGTACTTC.

As DNA, the CDR3 is TGTGCCACCAGGGGCGGGGTAAGCTCCTACAATGAGCAGTTCTTC. Residues: CATRGGVSSYNEQFF. The chain combines TRBV24-1 with TRBJ2-1; the D gene is possibly TRBD2 (6 bases). With 7 bases removed from V and 0 bases from J, the gap between germline ends came to 12 bases. This CDR3 comprises 15 residues. Germline V lookup: CDR1 KGHDR, CDR2 SFDVKD.

The CDR3 DNA follows: TGTGCTAGTGGTTTCGGGGGAAGCACCGGGGAGCTGTTTTTT. It yields the protein CASGFGGSTGELFF. The rearrangement links TRBV12-5 to TRBJ2-2, with a possible D match to TRBD2 (6 bases). The germline gives CDR1 LGHNT, CDR2 FRNRAP. The CDR3 extends over 14 amino acids. V was pared by 3 bases and J by 4 bases, with 9 bases between.

This chain connects TRBV5-1 to TRBJ2-7; 8 positions agree with TRBD2. Germline assignment: CDR1 SGHRS and CDR2 YFSETQ. With V trimmed by 2 bases and J by 11 bases, 9 bases remained unmatched. This CDR3 region has 13 residues. The CDR3 sequence is CASSLSGGNGEYF. CDR3 sequence (DNA): TGCGCCAGCAGCTTAAGCGGGGGAAACGGGGAGTACTTC.

This clonotype came up a few times. DNA for the CDR3: TGCAGCGTCGCGGATGTTACCTACGAGCAGTACTTC. Amino acid sequence: CSVADVTYEQYF. The rearrangement links TRBV29-1 to TRBJ2-7; D not resolved. Trimming took off 6 bases at V and 2 bases at J, with 11 bases between the two ends. The CDR3 extends over 12 amino acids. Looked up from germline, CDR1 is SQVTM and CDR2 is ANQGSEA.

The chain employs TRBV12-3 or TRBV12-4 and TRBJ2-5; D gene unclear. Trimming removed 10 bases from V and 10 bases from J, with 16 bases in between. The CDR3 is 11 residues long. The CDR3 coding sequence is TGTGCCACGGCGACCGGTACGGGCCAGTACTTC. Its translation is CATATGTGQYF.

This clonotype appeared a few times. The chain uses TRBV10-3 and TRBJ2-5; a possible D gene is TRBD1 (5 bases). Germline lookup yields CDR1 ENHRY and CDR2 SYGVKD. The CDR3 runs to 13 residues. V was pared by 6 bases and J by 5 bases, with 13 bases between. The CDR3 region has the DNA TGTGCCATCAGCCCCCTCGCAGGGGAGACCCAGTACTTC. It yields the protein CAISPLAGETQYF.

This sequence joins TRBV20-1 and TRBJ2-5; tentatively, D is TRBD1 (6 bases). Germline CDR1 reads DFQATT; CDR2 reads SNEGSKA (reference sequence). The CDR3 consists of 13 residues. Trimming stripped 5 bases from V and 2 bases from J, with 12 bases between. The DNA for the CDR3 is TGCAGTGCTTCGCCCGGACAGCAAGAGACCCAGTACTTC. As protein: CSASPGQQETQYF.

CDR3 residues: CASEAEETQYF. The CDR3 DNA reads TGTGCCAGCGAGGCGGAAGAGACCCAGTACTTC. The J gene is TRBJ2-5, the V gene TRBV7-9; D remains ambiguous. CDR1 and CDR2 (germline): SEHNR, FQNEAQ (reference sequence). Trimming pared 8 bases from V and 3 bases from J, leaving 7 bases between. This CDR3 contains 11 residues.

The chain is built from TRBV6-5 and TRBJ1-2; TRBD1 is a possible D gene (5 bases). Germline assignment: CDR1 MNHEY and CDR2 SVGAGI. The V end lost 5 bases, the J end lost 3 bases, and 10 bases lay between the germline ends. The CDR3 loop spans 13 amino acids. The chain's CDR3 is CASSETGYYGYTF. As DNA, the CDR3 is TGTGCCAGCAGTGAAACAGGATACTATGGCTACACCTTC.

The chain links TRBV7-9 to TRBJ2-7, with D maybe TRBD2 (6 bases). V lost 5 bases to trimming and J lost 2 bases, with 13 bases between them. Germline CDR1 and CDR2: SEHNR and FQNEAQ (reference sequence). The CDR3 is 14 amino acids. This CDR3 is CASSRGEQPYEQYF. CDR3 coding DNA: TGTGCCAGCAGCCGCGGGGAACAGCCCTACGAGCAGTACTTC.

This clonotype was observed a handful of times. The V call is TRBV7-9, the J call TRBJ1-1, with a weak D call TRBD1 (5 bases). V lost 4 bases, J lost 4 bases, and 16 bases lay in between. Germline V gene sequence: CDR1 SEHNR, CDR2 FQNEAQ (reference sequence). This CDR3 has 15 residues. CDR3 amino acids: CASSWIQGPGTEAFF. For the CDR3, the DNA is TGTGCCAGCAGCTGGATCCAGGGCCCTGGCACTGAAGCTTTCTTT.

This clonotype was observed many times. The genes are TRBV12-3 or TRBV12-4 and TRBJ1-1; D is perhaps TRBD1 (5 bases). Deletions cut 5 bases from V and 5 bases from J, with 12 bases between. The CDR3 contains 13 residues. The CDR3 loop is CASSPGGGTEAFF. The CDR3 coding sequence is TGTGCCAGCAGTCCCGGTGGGGGGACTGAAGCTTTCTTT.

This clonotype was counted only a few times. The chain couples TRBV7-2 to TRBJ2-5, with a weak D call TRBD2 (5 bases). The CDR3 spans 13 residues. The ends were cut back, 8 bases at V and 5 bases at J, with 15 bases in the middle. Germline CDR1 is SGHTA and CDR2 is FQGNSA. CDR3 DNA: TGTGCCAGCGATACGGGATTAAGGGAGACCCAGTACTTC. It is translated as CASDTGLRETQYF.